The 24 T cell receptor beta chains below all came from one sample that was sequenced in a study of T-cell memory formation after mild COVID-19. MiXCR, applied by TCRdb to the 5' RACE reads, yields one record per CDR3 protein. The sample has around 200,000 distinct CDR3 sequences; around a sixth are singletons. The specimen sequenced was PBMCs or a T cell subset sorted from them (not recorded which). These receptors were taken from a man younger than 30 who had mild COVID-19 (a few samples of this study predate the infection). Cell type and time point are not known.

CDR3 bases: TGCAGTGCTAGAGATGGGCAGGGGGCGGGAGAGACCCAGTACTTC. It is translated as CSARDGQGAGETQYF. The chain links TRBV20-1 to TRBJ2-5, with 8 bases matching TRBD1. The germline CDR1 and CDR2 sequences are DFQATT and SNEGSKA (reference sequence). Germline trimming cut 0 bases from V and 4 bases from J; bases unmatched to any gene: 7. The CDR3 has 15 amino acids.

This clonotype appeared a few times. The chain recombines TRBV20-1 with TRBJ2-4; TRBD1 matches 8 bases. Germline values: CDR1 DFQATT, CDR2 SNEGSKA (reference sequence). Trimming took 4 bases from V and 7 from J; bases not matched to a gene: 9. CDR3 size: 14 residues. The CDR3 sequence is CSATSTGAANIQYF. CDR3 DNA sequence: TGCAGTGCTACCTCGACAGGGGCGGCTAACATTCAGTACTTC.

This chain uses TRBV5-5 with TRBJ1-1, with 7 bases fitting TRBD1. Germline V lookup: CDR1 SGHKS, CDR2 YYEKEE (reference sequence). The V segment lost 4 bases and the J segment 4 bases; nucleotides outside the gene matches: 10. The CDR3 sequence is 15 residues long. DNA for the CDR3: TGTGCCAGCAGCCGCACCCAGGGGGAATCCACTGAAGCTTTCTTT. Protein: CASSRTQGESTEAFF.

This clonotype was recorded a few times. V gene TRBV12-3 or TRBV12-4 combines with J gene TRBJ1-1, with no clear D. This CDR3 comprises 13 residues. Trimming removed 2 bases at V and 5 bases at J, with 9 bases between. The CDR3 reads CASSLSGYTEAFF. In DNA, the CDR3 is TGTGCCAGCAGTTTATCGGGCTATACTGAAGCTTTCTTT.

In this sample, this clonotype turned up a few times. The chain links TRBV20-1 to TRBJ2-7; D gene ambiguous. From germline, CDR1 is DFQATT and CDR2 SNEGSKA (reference sequence). The CDR3 runs to 13 residues. Trimming shortened V by 3 bases and J by 1 base, and 10 bases separated the two germline ends. Written as DNA, the CDR3 is TGCAGTGCTAGCCTCGGCCTATCCTACGAGCAGTACTTC. Translating gives CSASLGLSYEQYF.

Many counts were recorded for this clonotype. The chain links TRBV5-1 to TRBJ2-1; the D is unclear. Germline values: CDR1 SGHRS, CDR2 YFSETQ. CDR3 size: 14 residues. The germline V and J ends were trimmed by 2 bases and 10 bases, with 16 bases remaining between them. The CDR3 is CASSFPLSPAEQFF. DNA of the CDR3: TGCGCCAGCAGCTTCCCGTTGAGCCCTGCCGAGCAGTTCTTC.

This clonotype showed up many times. The V gene is TRBV24-1, the J gene TRBJ2-5; the D gene is possibly TRBD1 (5 bases). CDR1 and CDR2 from the germline V gene are KGHDR and SFDVKD. The CDR3 is 15 residues long. Trimming removed 3 bases from V and 1 base from J, with 11 bases in between. For the CDR3, the DNA is TGTGCCACCAGTGATGACACCAGGGTCCAAGAGACCCAGTACTTC. This translates into CATSDDTRVQETQYF.

This clonotype was detected a few times. This chain joins TRBV20-1 and TRBJ1-2, with D uncertain. The germline V gene encodes CDR1 DFQATT and CDR2 SNEGSKA (reference sequence). V lost 6 bases to trimming and J lost 5 bases, with 10 bases between them. The CDR3 runs to 11 residues. CDR3 DNA sequence: TGCAGTGCCCAAGGAGGGTATGGCTACACCTTC. Its protein is CSAQGGYGYTF.

The sample holds a few counts of this clonotype. The chain has TRBV29-1 and TRBJ1-2; D remains ambiguous. The CDR3 covers 9 residues. The ends were cut back, 5 bases at V and 13 bases at J, with 11 bases in the middle. Germline V gene lookup returns CDR1 SQVTM and CDR2 ANQGSEA. The DNA of the CDR3 is TGCAGCGTTACGGGCCGCCGCACCTTC. It encodes CSVTGRRTF.

The rearrangement joins TRBV28 to TRBJ1-5; D is possibly TRBD1 (5 bases). The germline gives CDR1 MDHEN, CDR2 SYDVKM. The CDR3 consists of 12 residues. V lost 4 bases, J lost 5 bases, and 6 bases lay in between. Written as DNA, the CDR3 is TGTGCCAGCAGTTGGGGGGATCAGCCCCAGCATTTT. Its translation is CASSWGDQPQHF.

This clonotype was found a few times. V and J are TRBV7-2 and TRBJ1-1; D not certain. This CDR3 is built from 15 residues. Trimming pared 0 bases from V and 3 bases from J, leaving 11 bases between. From germline, CDR1 is SGHTA and CDR2 FQGNSA. This CDR3 reads CASSLAQVGDTEAFF. As DNA, the CDR3 is TGTGCCAGCAGCTTAGCCCAGGTGGGTGACACTGAAGCTTTCTTT.

This clonotype was seen more than once but under ten times. The chain combines TRBV12-3 or TRBV12-4 with TRBJ1-1, with TRBD1 identical over 7 bases. With V trimmed by 8 bases and J by 1 base, 7 bases remained unmatched. This CDR3 has 14 amino acids. The CDR3 loop reads CASSRQGGNTEAFF. CDR3 DNA: TGTGCCAGCTCCAGACAGGGCGGGAACACTGAAGCTTTCTTT.

The rearrangement uses TRBV2 and TRBJ1-1, with TRBD1 matching over 9 bases. The CDR3 runs to 17 residues. Germline CDR1 reads SNHLY; CDR2 reads FYNNEI. With 1 base clipped from V and 4 bases from J, the junction kept 10 bases outside the gene matches. The chain's CDR3 is CASSEGPTGGVGTEAFF. The CDR3 DNA reads as TGTGCCAGCAGTGAAGGTCCTACAGGGGGCGTGGGCACTGAAGCTTTCTTT.

This chain connects TRBV7-2 to TRBJ2-7; 8 positions match TRBD1. The CDR3 is 12 residues long. The germline CDR1 and CDR2 sequences are SGHTA and FQGNSA. J gave up 6 bases and V 4 bases, and 2 bases lay outside the gene matches. CDR3 DNA: TGTGCCAGCAGCTCACAGGGGGGCGAGCAGTACGTC. Residues: CASSSQGGEQYV.

Only a few counts were recorded for this clonotype. The chain carries TRBV11-1 and TRBJ1-5; the match to TRBD1 covers 7 bases. Germline V gene lookup returns CDR1 SGHAT and CDR2 FQDESV (reference sequence). This CDR3 has 17 residues. J gave up 7 bases and V 5 bases, and 17 bases lay outside the gene matches. Here the CDR3 DNA reads TGTGCCAGCAGCACGGGGGCGACAGGGAGTTTTGAGCAGCCCCAGCATTTT. Translation gives CASSTGATGSFEQPQHF.

This clonotype has only a few counts. The chain has TRBV11-2 and TRBJ2-5; tentatively, D is TRBD2 (6 bases). Germline CDR1 SGHAT, CDR2 FQNNGV. The CDR3 is 13 amino acids. V was shortened by 4 bases and J by 5 bases, with 11 bases between the two germline ends. CDR3 nucleotide sequence: TGTGCCAGCAGCTCCGGGACTCTTGAGACCCAGTACTTC. As protein: CASSSGTLETQYF.

The chain recombines TRBV20-1 with TRBJ2-5; TRBD2 matches 9 bases. After removal of 6 bases from V and 5 bases from J, the junction contained 7 bases not matched to a gene. From germline, CDR1 is DFQATT and CDR2 SNEGSKA (reference sequence). CDR3 length equals 13 residues. CDR3: CSAAGGVIETQYF. CDR3 nucleotide sequence: TGCAGTGCCGCGGGAGGGGTTATTGAGACCCAGTACTTC.

V gene TRBV27 combines with J gene TRBJ1-2; TRBD1 is a possible D gene (5 bases). The germline V and J ends were trimmed by 5 bases and 3 bases, with 13 bases remaining between them. The CDR3 is made up of 14 amino acids. Germline values: CDR1 MNHEY, CDR2 SMNVEV (reference sequence). The CDR3: CASSPPDTYYGYTF. The CDR3 bases are TGTGCCAGCAGTCCCCCGGACACCTACTATGGCTACACCTTC.

The chain uses TRBV20-1 and TRBJ2-3; D perhaps matches TRBD2 (6 bases). CDR1 is DFQATT and CDR2 is SNEGSKA in the germline V gene (reference sequence). This CDR3 comprises 14 residues. The ends were cut back, 1 base at V and 0 bases at J, with 8 bases in the middle. CDR3 DNA sequence: TGCAGTGCTAGAGGCGGGGTGAGCACAGATACGCAGTATTTT. Its translation: CSARGGVSTDTQYF.

This clonotype has a handful of counts. This sequence joins TRBV10-3 and TRBJ2-3; TRBD2 matches 7 bases. V gave up 5 bases and J gave up 0 bases; unmatched junction bases: 8. CDR1 and CDR2 (germline): ENHRY, SYGVKD. The CDR3 contains 16 residues. Here the CDR3 reads CAISKSGAPSTDTQYF. The CDR3, as DNA: TGTGCCATCAGTAAGAGCGGGGCACCAAGCACAGATACGCAGTATTTT.

This clonotype turned up a few times. V gene TRBV29-1 combines with J gene TRBJ1-1; 8 bases map to TRBD1. V gave up 4 bases and J gave up 11 bases; unmatched junction bases: 6. This CDR3 comprises 11 residues. Germline assignment: CDR1 SQVTM and CDR2 ANQGSEA. This CDR3 reads CSVAGQGPAFF. The CDR3 bases are TGCAGCGTTGCCGGACAGGGTCCGGCTTTCTTT.

The rearrangement joins TRBV5-4 to TRBJ2-2; D not certain. The germline CDR1 and CDR2 sequences are SGHNT and YYREEE (reference sequence). This CDR3 is 17 amino acids long. V was pared by 4 bases and J by 6 bases, with 22 bases between. CDR3: CASSRDEASLISGELFF. Here the CDR3 DNA reads TGTGCCAGCAGCCGAGATGAGGCGAGTTTAATCTCCGGGGAGCTGTTTTTT.

The chain carries TRBV21-1 and TRBJ2-3; the table's D call, TRBD1, has no DNA check behind it. TRBV21-1 is flagged as a pseudogene. The CDR3 spans 17 residues. The CDR3 sequence: CASSKSSPGDSTDTQYF. DNA of the CDR3: TGTGCCAGCAGCAAATCTTCCCCCGGGGACAGCACAGATACGCAGTATTTT.

In DNA form, the CDR3 reads TGTGCCAGCAGCTTAGCTTCACTAAACAATGAGCAGTTCTTC. Amino acids: CASSLASLNNEQFF. The chain has TRBV7-2 and TRBJ2-1; no definite D call. The CDR3 totals 14 residues. Per germline, CDR1 SGHTA and CDR2 FQGNSA. Trimming stripped 0 bases from V and 5 bases from J, with 8 bases between.